The 7 T cell receptor beta chains below all came from one sample that was sequenced in a study of STAT5B mutations in CD4+ large granular lymphocyte leukemia (dated by TCRdb to 2021 to 2024). Libraries were constructed by the immunoSEQ multiplex PCR assay. TCRdb re-hosts the immuneACCESS table, in-frame sequences only. Its copies lack some clones; in the studies checked, an unresolved V gene accounts for under half of them, and the cause for the rest is not known. The sample records 45,000 or so clones, roughly 85% of which are singletons. The ten largest clones take up about 3% of the sample. The sequenced sample consisted of CD4+ T cells from blood buffy coats. Receptors originate from a human donor in good health.

The chain combines TRBV6-5 with TRBJ2-5; D possibly matches TRBD1 or TRBD2 (5 bases each). Trimming shortened V by 4 bases and J by 2 bases, and 14 bases separated the two germline ends. The CDR3 runs to 15 residues. CDR1 is MNHEY, CDR2 SVGAGI, per germline. The CDR3 loop is CASSLGVMGQETQYF. CDR3 sequence (DNA): TGTGCCAGCAGTTTGGGGGTGATGGGTCAAGAGACCCAGTACTTC.

This chain links TRBV7-2 with TRBJ2-5; D may be TRBD2 (6 bases). The CDR3 loop spans 13 amino acids. Germline CDR1 reads SGHTA; CDR2 reads FQGNSA. The germline V and J ends were trimmed by 3 bases and 4 bases, with 9 bases remaining between them. The CDR3 DNA follows: TGTGCCAGCAGCTTTAGCGGTGGAGAGACCCAGTACTTC. This encodes CASSFSGGETQYF.

This clone has only one observation. CDR3 in amino acids: CASSLYPRGSGGYEQYF. The CDR3 region has the DNA TGCGCCAGCAGCTTGTATCCCAGGGGTAGCGGGGGCTACGAGCAGTACTTC. The V call is TRBV5-1, the J call TRBJ2-7, with 9 bases that match TRBD2. The CDR3 runs 17 residues. CDR1 is SGHRS and CDR2 is YFSETQ in the germline V gene. Losses at the gene ends were 1 base for V and 3 bases for J; bases not matched to a gene: 11.

This chain uses TRBV6-5 with TRBJ1-1; no reliable D call. In germline, CDR1 is MNHEY, CDR2 SVGAGI. V shed 8 bases and J shed 1 base, with 14 bases lying between them. The CDR3 loop spans 14 amino acids. CDR3 region: CASVGRAPNTEAFF. The DNA for the CDR3 is TGTGCCAGCGTAGGACGGGCCCCGAACACTGAAGCTTTCTTT.

This chain joins TRBV11-2 and TRBJ2-7; the D is unclear. The CDR3 consists of 14 residues. V was clipped by 4 bases and J by 3 bases, with 13 bases between them. Germline lookup yields CDR1 SGHAT and CDR2 FQNNGV. CDR3 in amino acids: CASSSNPIYYEQYF. In nucleotides, the CDR3 is TGTGCCAGCAGCTCCAACCCCATCTACTACGAGCAGTACTTC.

V is TRBV7-2 and J is TRBJ1-1, with 7 bases that match TRBD1. J was trimmed by 4 bases and V by 5 bases; bases with no gene match: 10. The length of the CDR3 is 15 residues. Germline values: CDR1 SGHTA, CDR2 FQGNSA. The CDR3 sequence: CASSLRQGGGTEAFF. The CDR3 DNA is TGTGCCAGCAGCCTCAGACAGGGAGGAGGCACTGAAGCTTTCTTT.

This clone was seen only once. V is TRBV7-8 and J is TRBJ2-5; 10 positions match TRBD2. CDR1 SGHVS and CDR2 FQNEAQ come from the germline V gene. The CDR3 length is 19 residues. After removal of 5 bases from V and 5 bases from J, the junction contained 20 bases not matched to a gene. The CDR3 bases are TGTGCCAGCAGCCCCTACCGAATCCTAGCGGGAGTAGAGAAGGAGACCCAGTACTTC. It is translated as CASSPYRILAGVEKETQYF.